This TCR beta chain was sequenced during a study of early T cells in non-severe SARS-CoV-2 infection. Whole-study context: Sequencing input comprised bulk RNA from unsorted whole blood; chain pairing was not available. Findings and limits, study-wide: Anti-spike CD8 specificities were favored by VDJdb matching, whose results missed private and CD4 specificities.

V was trimmed by 5 bases and J by 3 bases, leaving 6 bases between them. The CDR3 contains 12 residues. As concerns this clonotype: Its antigen is currently unknown.

The protocol attached unique molecular identifiers to individual cDNA molecules. MiXCR was run by TCRdb on the 5' RACE reads, yielding one entry per CDR3 protein. The repertoire holds 45,000 to 55,000 distinct CDR3 sequences, with roughly 13% as singletons. The sequence derives from an adult who was a healthcare worker with PCR-confirmed SARS-CoV-2 infection or an uninfected control (not recorded which). The source material was whole blood. The chain uses TRBV12-3 or TRBV12-4 and TRBJ2-3; D remains ambiguous. The CDR3 DNA sequence: TGTGCCAGCAGTCCAAGGACAGATACGCAGTATTTT. Translating gives CASSPRTDTQYF.